The rows below give T cell receptor beta chains drawn from one sample of a study of T-cell reconstitution after alpha-beta-depleted transplantation in children. TCRdb re-called the PCR reads with MiXCR, one entry per CDR3 protein. This sample carries about 420,000 distinct CDR3 sequences, about a tenth of them seen once, and the ten largest clones take roughly 5.1%. The material was PBMCs from the stem cell graft donor, obtained from the stem cell graft. Receptor source: a human donor who donated a stem cell graft to a child with acute myeloid leukemia. CDR3s include the opening cysteine and the closing phenylalanine or tryptophan. D genes are given only for firm matches. Size is omitted from some rows. Given values are once, few, many or a class for expanded clones.

TRBJ2-2 TRBV19 . 12 . CASMSYTGELFF TGTGCCAGTATGAGTTATACCGGGGAGCTGTTTTTT
TRBJ2-1 TRBV20-1 . 14 . CSARDLSSYNEQFF TGCAGTGCTAGAGATCTGAGCTCCTACAATGAGCAGTTCTTC
TRBJ1-5 TRBV27 . 12 . CASTSGGQPQHF TGTGCCAGCACCTCCGGGGGACAGCCCCAGCATTTT
TRBJ2-5 TRBV9 TRBD1 16 . CASSVGAGGLQETQYF TGTGCCAGCAGCGTAGGGGCAGGGGGCCTCCAAGAGACCCAGTACTTC
TRBJ2-3 TRBV7-3 . 15 . CASSFGNSGTDTQYF TGTGCCAGCAGCTTCGGGAACTCGGGCACAGATACGCAGTATTTT
TRBJ2-1 TRBV27 TRBD1 17 . CASSLTPQGITYNEQFF TGTGCCAGCAGTTTAACCCCACAGGGGATTACCTACAATGAGCAGTTCTTC
TRBJ2-7 TRBV4-1 . 16 . CASSQVVAREHYEQYF TGCGCCAGCAGCCAAGTGGTAGCCAGGGAGCATTACGAGCAGTACTTC
TRBJ2-5 TRBV12-3/TRBV12-4 . 14 few CASSSGSGAGTQYF TGTGCCAGCAGTTCCGGCTCCGGGGCTGGGACCCAGTACTTC
TRBJ2-5 TRBV10-3 . 13 . CAISSGPQETQYF TGTGCCATCAGTTCCGGGCCCCAAGAGACCCAGTACTTC
TRBJ2-1 TRBV5-4 . 13 few CASSRTEYNEQFF TGTGCCAGCAGCCGGACAGAGTACAATGAGCAGTTCTTC
TRBJ2-3 TRBV12-3/TRBV12-4 TRBD1 20 few CASSLIRGMTRLWGTDTQYF TGTGCCAGCAGTCTCATCAGGGGGATGACAAGACTTTGGGGCACAGATACGCAGTATTTT
TRBJ2-6 TRBV29-1 . 14 . CSVRLGDRANVLTF TGCAGCGTCAGGCTAGGTGATAGGGCCAACGTCCTGACTTTC
TRBJ1-2 TRBV6-2/TRBV6-3 . 14 . CASSPEGVYYGYTF TGTGCCAGCAGTCCCGAGGGGGTTTACTATGGCTACACCTTC
TRBJ2-3 TRBV14 . 12 many CASSRRTDTQYF TGTGCCAGCAGCCGGCGCACAGATACGCAGTATTTT
TRBJ2-3 TRBV20-1 TRBD2 12 few CSRTSGTDTQYF TGCAGTCGGACTAGCGGCACAGATACGCAGTATTTT
TRBJ2-7 TRBV19 TRBD1 12 . CASGDSLYEQYF TGTGCCAGTGGGGACAGCCTCTACGAGCAGTACTTC
TRBJ2-7 TRBV20-1 . 14 many CSATSGSAGDEQYF TGCAGTGCTACCTCTGGGTCAGCTGGGGACGAGCAGTACTTC
TRBJ1-4 TRBV27 . 15 . CASSAILRADEKLFF TGTGCCAGCAGTGCGATCTTGAGGGCCGATGAAAAACTGTTTTTT
TRBJ2-1 TRBV20-1 . 13 few CSARDSRLNEQFF TGCAGTGCTAGAGATAGCAGGCTCAATGAGCAGTTCTTC
TRBJ2-3 TRBV20-1 TRBD2 15 . CSATRTSGGRDTQYF TGCAGTGCTACCCGGACTAGCGGGGGAAGGGATACGCAGTATTTT
TRBJ1-6 TRBV6-2/TRBV6-3 . 12 few CASSYMDSPLHF TGTGCCAGCAGTTACATGGATTCACCCCTCCACTTT
TRBJ2-1 TRBV18 TRBD2 17 few CASSRSRTSGSGNEQFF TGTGCCAGCTCACGATCCCGGACTAGCGGGAGCGGCAATGAGCAGTTCTTC
TRBJ1-2 TRBV29-1 . 13 few CSVDWGSYYGYTF TGCAGCGTTGATTGGGGGTCCTACTATGGCTACACCTTC
TRBJ2-7 TRBV15 . 13 many CATSSSSSYEQYF TGTGCCACCAGCTCTAGCAGCTCCTACGAGCAGTACTTC
TRBJ1-6 TRBV7-2 TRBD1 17 few CASSLAQQGFYNSPLHF TGTGCCAGCAGCTTAGCCCAACAGGGGTTCTATAATTCACCCCTCCACTTT
TRBJ2-3 TRBV2 . 16 . CASSVGGTPSTDTQYF TGTGCCAGCAGTGTTGGGGGTACGCCGAGCACAGATACGCAGTATTTT
TRBJ2-4 TRBV6-1 . 15 . CASRPVTVAKNIQYF TGTGCCAGCAGGCCCGTGACGGTAGCCAAAAACATTCAGTACTTC
TRBJ2-3 TRBV9 . 15 many CASSVFDGRTDTQYF TGTGCCAGCAGCGTATTTGACGGGCGCACAGATACGCAGTATTTT
TRBJ1-6 TRBV9 . 15 many CASSVPTDRNSPLHF TGTGCCAGCAGCGTGCCGACAGATAGAAATTCACCCCTCCACTTT
TRBJ2-1 TRBV20-1 . 17 few CSARDIWREQPNNEQFF TGCAGTGCTAGAGATATTTGGCGTGAACAACCTAACAATGAGCAGTTCTTC
TRBJ2-1 TRBV5-1 TRBD2 15 . CPSSRGLDTRHEQFF TGCCCCAGCAGCAGAGGACTAGACACTAGGCATGAGCAGTTCTTC
TRBJ2-6 TRBV7-3 . 15 many CASSLVGSGANVLTF TGTGCCAGCAGCTTAGTAGGGTCCGGGGCCAACGTCCTGACTTTC
TRBJ2-3 TRBV5-5 . 15 many CASSLVAARADTQYF TGTGCCAGCAGCTTGGTGGCAGCCAGAGCCGATACGCAGTATTTT
TRBJ1-1 TRBV6-1 . 14 . CASRTRLLNTEAFF TGTGCCAGCCGGACACGACTTCTGAACACTGAAGCTTTCTTT